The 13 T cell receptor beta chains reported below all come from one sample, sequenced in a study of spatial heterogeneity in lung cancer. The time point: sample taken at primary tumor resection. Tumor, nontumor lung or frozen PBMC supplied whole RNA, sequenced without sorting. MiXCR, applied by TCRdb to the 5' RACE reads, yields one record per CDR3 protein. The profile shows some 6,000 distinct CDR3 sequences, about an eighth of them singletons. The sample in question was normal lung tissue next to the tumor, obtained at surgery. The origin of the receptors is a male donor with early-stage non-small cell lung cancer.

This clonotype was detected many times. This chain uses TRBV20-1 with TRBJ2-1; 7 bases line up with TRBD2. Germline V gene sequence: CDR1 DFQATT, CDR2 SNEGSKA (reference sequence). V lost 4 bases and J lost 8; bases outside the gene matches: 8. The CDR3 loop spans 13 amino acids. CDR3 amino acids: CSAMAGVAHEQFF. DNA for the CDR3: TGCAGTGCTATGGCGGGAGTTGCCCATGAGCAGTTCTTC.

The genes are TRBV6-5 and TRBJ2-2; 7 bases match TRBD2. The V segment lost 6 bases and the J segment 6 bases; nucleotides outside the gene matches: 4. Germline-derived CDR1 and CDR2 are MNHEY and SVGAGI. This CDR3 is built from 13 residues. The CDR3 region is CASRRAGAGELFF. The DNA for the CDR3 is TGTGCCAGCAGGCGGGCGGGGGCCGGGGAGCTGTTTTTT.

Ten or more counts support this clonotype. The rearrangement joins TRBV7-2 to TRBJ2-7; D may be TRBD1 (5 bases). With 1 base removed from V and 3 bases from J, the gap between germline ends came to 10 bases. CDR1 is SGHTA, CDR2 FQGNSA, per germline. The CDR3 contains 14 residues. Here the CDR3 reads CASSLGAGNYEQYF. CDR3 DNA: TGTGCCAGCAGCTTAGGAGCAGGGAACTACGAGCAGTACTTC.

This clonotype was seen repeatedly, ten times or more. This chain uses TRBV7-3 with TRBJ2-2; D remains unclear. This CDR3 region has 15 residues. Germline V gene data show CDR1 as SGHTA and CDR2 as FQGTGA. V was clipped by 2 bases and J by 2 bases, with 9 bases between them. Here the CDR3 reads CASSLLSSNTGELFF. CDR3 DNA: TGTGCCAGCAGCTTATTAAGCAGTAACACCGGGGAGCTGTTTTTT.

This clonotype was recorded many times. This chain's CDR3 is CSVGDSQETQYF. In nucleotides, the CDR3 is TGCAGCGTTGGGGACTCACAAGAGACCCAGTACTTC. This chain links TRBV29-1 with TRBJ2-5; a weak D match, TRBD2 (6 bases). CDR1 and CDR2 from the germline V gene are SQVTM and ANQGSEA. This CDR3 spans 12 amino acids. V was shortened by 4 bases and J by 2 bases, with 8 bases between the two germline ends.

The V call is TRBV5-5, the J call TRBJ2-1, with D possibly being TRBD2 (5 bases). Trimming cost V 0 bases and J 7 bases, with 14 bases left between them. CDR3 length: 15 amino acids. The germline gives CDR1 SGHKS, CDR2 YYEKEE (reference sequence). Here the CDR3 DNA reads TGTGCCAGCAGCTTGGTTGCGGGTGCGTCGAATGAGCAGTTCTTC. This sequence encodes CASSLVAGASNEQFF. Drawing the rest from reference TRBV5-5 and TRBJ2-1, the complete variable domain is DAGVTQSPTHLIKTRGQQVTLRCSPISGHKSVSWYQQVLGQGPQFIFQYYEKEERGRGNFPDRFSARQFPNYSSELNVNALLLGDSALYLCASSLVAGASNEQFFGPGTRLTVL.

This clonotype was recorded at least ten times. CDR3 bases: TGCGCCAGCAGCCAAGAGGAGAGGGCGGGAGCGAGAGATGGGCGCAATGAGCAGTTCTTC. Translated: CASSQEERAGARDGRNEQFF. This chain connects TRBV4-3 to TRBJ2-1; 7 nucleotides agree with TRBD2. CDR1 is LGHNA and CDR2 is YSLEER in the germline V gene. The CDR3 length is 20 residues. V lost 0 bases and J lost 6; bases outside the gene matches: 20.

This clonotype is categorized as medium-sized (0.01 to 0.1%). CDR3 in amino acids: CASSPGQGRLFF. DNA for the CDR3: TGTGCCAGCTCACCCGGACAGGGAAGACTGTTTTTT. The chain joins TRBV18 to TRBJ1-4; TRBD1 matches 8 bases. The CDR3 is 12 amino acids. Germline V lookup: CDR1 KGHSH, CDR2 LQKENI. The V and J ends lost 3 bases and 13 bases, in that order; junction bases with no gene match: 4.

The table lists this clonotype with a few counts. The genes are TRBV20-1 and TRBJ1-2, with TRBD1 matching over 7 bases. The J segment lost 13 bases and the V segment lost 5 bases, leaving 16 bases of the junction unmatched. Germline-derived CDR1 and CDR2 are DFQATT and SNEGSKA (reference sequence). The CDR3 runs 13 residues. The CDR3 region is CSAGPHPDRVPTF. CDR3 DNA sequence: TGCAGTGCTGGCCCGCACCCCGACAGGGTCCCCACCTTC.

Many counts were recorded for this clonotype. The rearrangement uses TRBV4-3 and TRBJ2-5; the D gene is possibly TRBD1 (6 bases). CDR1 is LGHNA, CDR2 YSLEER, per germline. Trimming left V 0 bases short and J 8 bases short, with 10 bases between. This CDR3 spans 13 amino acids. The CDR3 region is CASSQEPGGTQYF. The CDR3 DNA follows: TGCGCCAGCAGCCAAGAACCTGGGGGCACCCAGTACTTC.

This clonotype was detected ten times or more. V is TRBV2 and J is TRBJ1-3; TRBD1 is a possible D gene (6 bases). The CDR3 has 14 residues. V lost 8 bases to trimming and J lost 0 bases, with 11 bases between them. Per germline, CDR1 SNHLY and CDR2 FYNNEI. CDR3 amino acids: CASSGQISGNTIYF. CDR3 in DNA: TGTGCCAGCTCAGGACAGATCTCTGGAAACACCATATATTTT.

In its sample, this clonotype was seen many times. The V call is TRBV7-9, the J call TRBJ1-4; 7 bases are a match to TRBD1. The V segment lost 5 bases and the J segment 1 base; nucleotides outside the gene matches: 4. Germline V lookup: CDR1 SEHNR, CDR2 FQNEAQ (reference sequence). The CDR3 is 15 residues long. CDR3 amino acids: CASSKTGLTNEKLFF. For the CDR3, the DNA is TGTGCCAGCAGCAAGACAGGGCTAACTAATGAAAAACTGTTTTTT.

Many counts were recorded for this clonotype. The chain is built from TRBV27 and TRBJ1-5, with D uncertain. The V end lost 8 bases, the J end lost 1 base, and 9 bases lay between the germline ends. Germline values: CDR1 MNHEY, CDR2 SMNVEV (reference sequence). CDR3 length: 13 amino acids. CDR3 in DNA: TGTGCCAGCGGCAAGGCGAGCAATCAGCCCCAGCATTTT. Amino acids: CASGKASNQPQHF.